The source of this T cell receptor beta chain is a study of early stage breast cancer tumors. Assay: immunoSEQ multiplex PCR; the TCRdb copy retains only in-frame clones and omits some. The sample lists 65,000 to 75,000 clones, less than 90% seen once, with about 4.4% in the top ten. The ends were cut back, 3 bases at V and 6 bases at J, with 11 bases in the middle. CDR3 size: 13 residues. The germline CDR1 and CDR2 sequences are KGHSH and LQKENI. This sequence originates from a person aged 35-49 years with breast cancer. The chain recombines TRBV18 with TRBJ1-2, with D unclear. Sequenced: blood. The CDR3 reads CASSPVTRDGYTF. The CDR3 DNA reads TGTGCCAGCTCACCGGTAACAAGGGATGGCTACACCTTC.